Listed here are 8 T cell receptor beta chains from one sample, sequenced in a study of CD8+ T cells in alopecia areata. Sequencing relied on a cDNA template that was reverse transcribed from extracted RNA. Using immunoSEQ multiplex PCR, the repertoire was profiled, and TCRdb retains in-frame clones only, with some absent. The sample shows 200,000 to 250,000 clones, 50% to 65% of them seen only once. The sample consisted of CD4+ T cells sorted from blood, taken at week 0. The receptor source for this set is a human donor with alopecia areata.

The chain carries TRBV19 and TRBJ2-7; 7 bases map to TRBD1. Germline values: CDR1 LNHDA, CDR2 SQIVND (reference sequence). CDR3 length: 16 residues. J gave up 2 bases and V 6 bases, and 13 bases lay outside the gene matches. The DNA for the CDR3 is TGTGCCAGTAGACCGAGACAGGGAGTGGGCCCCTACGAGCAGTACTTC. As protein: CASRPRQGVGPYEQYF.

This clone was counted a single time. The V call is TRBV18, the J call TRBJ1-1, with D possibly matching TRBD1 (6 bases). Per the germline V gene, CDR1 is KGHSH and CDR2 is LQKENI. This CDR3 has 15 amino acids. V lost 3 bases, J lost 3 bases, and 14 bases lay in between. The CDR3 spells CASSPIDRMDTEAFF. CDR3 DNA sequence: TGTGCCAGCTCACCGATTGACAGGATGGACACTGAAGCTTTCTTT.

The V and J genes are TRBV4-1 and TRBJ2-3, with TRBD2 as a possible D gene (5 bases). Germline values: CDR1 MGHRA, CDR2 YSYEKL. V lost 1 base to trimming and J lost 1 base, with 15 bases between them. This CDR3 has 17 residues. Here the CDR3 DNA reads TGCGCCAGCAGCCAAGTTAGAACGGGGTATGGCACAGATACGCAGTATTTT. Translated, it gives CASSQVRTGYGTDTQYF.

The chain couples TRBV14 to TRBJ1-4; no reliable D call. Germline CDR1 is SGHDN and CDR2 is FVKESK. The length of the CDR3 is 12 residues. The ends were cut back, 2 bases at V and 12 bases at J, with 10 bases in the middle. CDR3 residues: CASSQLGRQLFF. The CDR3 nucleotides read TGTGCCAGCAGCCAATTAGGCCGTCAACTGTTTTTT.

The chain combines TRBV18 with TRBJ1-1; D is perhaps TRBD1 (5 bases). V was cut by 5 bases and J by 1 base, with 11 bases left in between. Germline V gene sequence: CDR1 KGHSH, CDR2 LQKENI. This CDR3 is built from 14 residues. The CDR3 DNA sequence: TGTGCCAGCTCATCAGACACAGGGAACACTGAAGCTTTCTTT. This sequence encodes CASSSDTGNTEAFF.

On this clone itself: Other nucleotide sequences from this sample produce the same CDR3. V and J are TRBV30 and TRBJ1-6, with D unclear. The germline gives CDR1 GTSNPN, CDR2 SVGIG (reference sequence). Trimming cost V 0 bases and J 5 bases, with 2 bases left between them. The CDR3 contains 12 residues. CDR3 amino acids: CAWSVNNSPLHF. The CDR3 nucleotides read TGTGCCTGGAGTGTTAATAATTCACCCCTCCACTTT.

This clone appeared once. V is TRBV7-6 and J is TRBJ2-3; TRBD2 aligns across 13 bases. Germline loops: CDR1 SGHVS, CDR2 FNYEAQ. Germline trimming cut 4 bases from V and 2 bases from J; bases unmatched to any gene: 3. The CDR3 length is 16 residues. CDR3 nucleotide sequence: TGTGCCAGCAGCTCAACTAGCGGGAGGGTCACAGATACGCAGTATTTT. Translating gives CASSSTSGRVTDTQYF. Based on the CDR3 plus reference TRBV7-6 and TRBJ2-3, the full variable domain is GAGVSQSPRYKVTKRGQDVALRCDPISGHVSLYWYRQALGQGPEFLTYFNYEAQQDKSGLPNDRFSAERPEGSISTLTIQRTEQRDSAMYRCASSSTSGRVTDTQYFGPGTRLTVL.

The V and J genes are TRBV11-2 and TRBJ2-1; TRBD1 aligns across 9 bases. The CDR3 spans 14 residues. The V gene end was trimmed by 1 base and the J gene end by 12 bases; junction bases not matched to a gene: 7. The germline gives CDR1 SGHAT, CDR2 FQNNGV. Here the CDR3 reads CASSLVGQGKGQFF. For the CDR3, the DNA is TGTGCCAGCAGCTTAGTGGGACAGGGCAAGGGGCAGTTCTTC.